The clone carrying this TCR beta chain was counted once. These data originate in a study of blood T cell repertoires in COVID-19. Looking at the study overall: Sites in the United States, Italy and Spain provided acute and convalescent COVID-19 samples.

Germline CDR1 and CDR2: MNHEY and SVGEGT. The CDR3 is 15 amino acids. Trimming removed 0 bases at V and 7 bases at J, with 14 bases between. Clones were read by immunoSEQ multiplex PCR, and TCRdb kept only the in-frame ones, dropping some. The sample includes about 400,000 clones, nearly 90% of them seen just once. Sequencing used PBMCs or T cells enriched from blood (not recorded which). The chain combines TRBV6-2 or TRBV6-3 with TRBJ2-3; D unclear. The sequence came from a woman aged 18 to 35 with acute COVID-19. CDR3 DNA: TGTGCCAGCAGTTACTCGAGTCGTGTAGCACATACGCAGTATTTT. It codes for CASSYSSRVAHTQYF.